The T cell receptor beta chain under discussion was sequenced for a study of PD-1 blockade in classical Hodgkin lymphoma. Study-level points and caveats: Newly diagnosed patients reportedly trailed healthy donors in baseline TCR diversity. Reasons behind the repertoire differences stay unclear, perhaps disease activity or earlier therapy.

Profiling relied on immunoSEQ multiplex PCR, and the TCRdb table lists in-frame clones only, not all of them. The repertoire consists of some 9,300 clones, with roughly 80% occurring once and the leading ten covering under 5.5%. This CDR3 region has 16 residues. Germline V gene sequence: CDR1 MNHEY, CDR2 SVGAGI. Trimming shortened V by 2 bases and J by 1 base, and 14 bases separated the two germline ends. Time point in this sample: cycle 4 day 1 (C4D1), after less than 7 weeks of nivolumab. Brentuximab vedotin exposure varied among the patients, all of whom had relapsed after autologous stem cell transplantation. Purification of CD4+ T cells from thawed PBMCs was achieved by magnetic negative selection. As regards this clone: As yet, its antigen is unknown.

The sequences come from CD4+ T cells from blood, collected before the fourth cycle of nivolumab. This receptor was taken from a human donor with classical Hodgkin lymphoma. The gene calls are TRBV6-5 and TRBJ2-5; D ambiguous. The CDR3 reads CASSYQPSSLQETQYF. The CDR3 nucleotides are TGTGCCAGCAGTTACCAGCCCTCTTCACTCCAAGAGACCCAGTACTTC.